Described below is a single T cell receptor beta chain sequence and its context. The antigen remains undetermined. The method was immunoSEQ multiplex PCR; TCRdb's version includes in-frame clones alone and lacks a portion of them. The sample holds roughly 100,000 clones, about 90% seen once. Between the trimmed V and J ends, which lost 9 bases and 2 bases, there was a span of 17 bases. Germline lookup yields CDR1 MDHEN and CDR2 SYDVKM. This CDR3 is 15 amino acids long. The data stem from a study of T cell responses to AZD1222 COVID-19 vaccine. Study summary: Some second doses came at about 4 weeks and others at about 12 weeks; these were pooled.

Study-level points and caveats: Spike-wide coverage was observed for vaccine-associated CD4 TCRs, with dominant responses at 160-218 and 743-854. Spike-specific TCR breadth and depth went up after people got two AZD1222 doses. Clonal diversity was possibly underestimated; the donors were predominantly white British and more often female.

Material: peripheral blood, obtained on day 0 of AZD1222 vaccination. This receptor was obtained from an adult in good health. The V gene is TRBV28, the J gene TRBJ1-3; D call uncertain. As DNA, the CDR3 is TGTGCCAGTTCAACAAGAGTTTCTACTGGAAACACCATATATTTT. It yields the protein CASSTRVSTGNTIYF.